The clone carrying this T cell receptor beta chain was observed a handful of times. The data belong to a study of cytomegalovirus exposure and HLA in healthy donors. Study overall: A prior analysis found about 110 million unique TCR beta sequences from 150 million to 200 million T cells.

PCR employed 60 Vbeta and 13 Jbeta primers. Data came from immunoSEQ multiplex PCR; TCRdb stores just in-frame clones and leaves some out. The sample shows 100,000 to 150,000 clones, around 70% of them seen only once. V was cut by 3 bases and J by 1 base, with 9 bases left in between. Germline V lookup: CDR1 MNHEY, CDR2 SVGAGI. This CDR3 comprises 14 residues. The TCR sequence derives from a male donor in good health and CMV-seronegative. This chain joins TRBV6-5 and TRBJ1-1, with unresolved D. The sample taken for sequencing was PBMCs. CDR3 coding DNA: TGTGCCAGCAGTTATGCGGGGAGGAACACTGAAGCTTTCTTT. This gives the protein CASSYAGRNTEAFF.